The rows below give T cell receptor beta chains drawn from one sample of a study of T cells in Graves' hyperthyroidism and ophthalmopathy. TCRdb ran MiXCR on the multiplex PCR reads and lists one entry per CDR3 protein. Here the sample spans 600,000 or so distinct CDR3 sequences, around 45% being singletons. Input material: peripheral blood or thyroid tissue (not recorded which). Receptor source: a woman aged 18-29 years with Graves' hyperthyroidism. CDR3s include the opening cysteine and the closing phenylalanine or tryptophan. D genes are given only for firm matches. Not every row has a clone size; where given, it reads once, few, many or a size class.

j_call v_call d_call clone_size cdr3_aa cdr3_nt
TRBJ1-4 TRBV29-1 TRBD1 NA CSVGTGADEKLFF TGCAGCGTTGGGACAGGGGCTGATGAAAAACTGTTTTTT
TRBJ1-3 TRBV10-3 NA many CAISANSLTGDTIYF TGTGCCATCAGTGCCAACAGTCTAACCGGGGACACCATATATTTT
TRBJ1-1 TRBV7-8 NA NA CASSLVKGPTGEAFF TGTGCCAGCAGCTTAGTAAAGGGCCCCACAGGGGAAGCTTTCTTT
TRBJ1-2 TRBV10-2 TRBD1 NA CASRGTGVPNGYTF TGCGCCAGCAGAGGGACAGGTGTCCCGAATGGCTACACCTTC
TRBJ1-2 TRBV10-3 NA many CAISESNGQYGYTF TGTGCCATCAGTGAGTCGAATGGACAGTATGGCTACACCTTC
TRBJ1-5 TRBV10-3 NA many CAISESERAEPQHF TGTGCCATCAGTGAGTCGGAAAGGGCAGAGCCCCAGCATTTT
TRBJ1-2 TRBV12-3/TRBV12-4 TRBD1 NA CASSTRTGVVGYTF TGTGCCAGCAGCACCCGAACAGGGGTGGTTGGCTACACCTTC
TRBJ2-1 TRBV20-1 NA NA CSARSADNEQFF TGCAGTGCTAGAAGTGCGGACAATGAGCAGTTCTTC
TRBJ1-1 TRBV20-1 NA NA CSAHRDMNTEAFF TGCAGTGCTCACAGGGATATGAACACTGAAGCTTTCTTT
TRBJ1-2 TRBV29-1 TRBD1 NA CSVEGQGDGYTF TGCAGCGTTGAAGGGCAGGGGGATGGCTACACCTTC
TRBJ1-3 TRBV7-2 NA NA CASSPEWSNTIYF TGTGCCAGCAGCCCGGAGTGGTCAAACACCATATATTTT
TRBJ2-5 TRBV6-1 TRBD2 NA CASSEAGGASETQYF TGTGCCAGCAGTGAAGCGGGAGGGGCTTCAGAGACCCAGTACTTC
TRBJ2-5 TRBV10-3 NA many CAISERQQETQYF TGTGCCATCAGTGAGAGACAGCAAGAGACCCAGTACTTC
TRBJ2-7 TRBV29-1 TRBD2 NA CSVEGGLAGPTGEQYF TGCAGCGTTGAAGGGGGACTAGCGGGACCCACCGGGGAGCAGTACTTC
TRBJ2-7 TRBV19 NA NA CAVSRGGSYEQYF TGTGCCGTGTCGAGAGGTGGTTCCTACGAGCAGTACTTC
TRBJ1-1 TRBV29-1 TRBD1 NA CSAWDQGGEAFF TGCAGCGCCTGGGACCAGGGGGGGGAGGCTTTCTTT
TRBJ1-3 TRBV5-1 TRBD1 NA CASSIRGLSGSTIYF TGCGCCAGCAGCATAAGGGGGCTCTCTGGAAGCACCATATATTTT
TRBJ1-5 TRBV24-1 TRBD1 NA CASSRPGGYSNQPQHF TGTGCCAGCTCGCGACCAGGGGGTTATAGCAATCAGCCCCAGCATTTT
TRBJ1-1 TRBV2 NA once CASTSRGANTEAFF TGTGCCAGCACGAGCCGGGGGGCGAACACTGAAGCTTTCTTT
TRBJ2-7 TRBV7-3 NA NA CASSQVGAFSYEQYF TGCGCCAGCAGCCAAGTGGGGGCGTTTAGCTACGAGCAGTACTTC
TRBJ2-7 TRBV20-1 NA few CSASRLSGEQYF TGCAGTGCTAGTAGGCTCTCAGGCGAGCAGTACTTC